These 13 T cell receptor beta chains share one sample of origin, sequenced in a study of neurological immune-mediated disorders. TCRdb re-analysed the 5' RACE reads in MiXCR, keeping a single row per CDR3 protein. Of tens of thousands of distinct CDR3 sequences in the sample, less than 4% are singletons; the top ten hold approximately 1.3%. Sequences were obtained from PBMCs. These receptors were collected from a young man with multiple sclerosis.

This clonotype has at least ten counts. V is TRBV5-1 and J is TRBJ2-5; TRBD1 or TRBD2 may be the D gene (5 bases each). The germline gives CDR1 SGHRS, CDR2 YFSETQ. This CDR3 is 14 amino acids long. V was pared by 4 bases and J by 2 bases, with 12 bases between. CDR3 coding DNA: TGCGCCAGCAGCGGGGGTTTAGTTCAAGAGACCCAGTACTTC. It specifies CASSGGLVQETQYF.

There are many counts of this clonotype. The chain links TRBV10-3 to TRBJ2-3, with D perhaps TRBD2 (6 bases). Germline-derived CDR1 and CDR2 are ENHRY and SYGVKD. This CDR3 comprises 13 residues. V was clipped by 6 bases and J by 4 bases, with 11 bases between them. This chain's CDR3 is CAISTTGADTQYF. The CDR3 region has the DNA TGTGCCATCAGCACAACGGGGGCAGATACGCAGTATTTT.

This clonotype was recorded many times. The rearrangement joins TRBV20-1 to TRBJ1-2, with D possibly matching TRBD1 (5 bases). Germline CDR1 is DFQATT and CDR2 is SNEGSKA (reference sequence). Trimming removed 6 bases from V and 4 bases from J, with 15 bases in between. This CDR3 comprises 13 residues. The CDR3 DNA sequence: TGCAGTGCCTTAGCTGGGGGACTCTATGGCTACACCTTC. Translated, it gives CSALAGGLYGYTF.

This clonotype was picked up many times. V gene TRBV5-1 combines with J gene TRBJ2-2, with 9 bases that match TRBD2. Unmatched junction bases numbered 8, after V lost 6 bases and J lost 2 bases. This CDR3 contains 16 residues. Germline V gives CDR1 SGHRS, CDR2 YFSETQ. The chain's CDR3 is CASTASSGDNTGELFF. The CDR3, as DNA: TGCGCCAGCACGGCATCTAGCGGGGATAACACCGGGGAGCTGTTTTTT.

In this sample, this clonotype turned up many times. V and J are TRBV6-1 and TRBJ2-4, with D possibly being TRBD2 (6 bases). The V end lost 6 bases, the J end lost 1 base, and 10 bases lay between the germline ends. The CDR3 extends over 14 amino acids. Germline CDR1 reads MNHNS; CDR2 reads SASEGT. The DNA of the CDR3 is TGTGCCAGCAGGGAGGGACCCGCCAAAAACATTCAGTACTTC. The encoded protein is CASREGPAKNIQYF.

This clonotype was seen many times. The CDR3 loop reads CASSQTRTQYF. CDR3 nucleotides: TGTGCCAGCAGCCAAACGCGGACCCAGTACTTC. The J gene is TRBJ2-5, the V gene TRBV3-1, with D hard to call. Trimming shortened V by 2 bases and J by 7 bases, and 5 bases separated the two germline ends. Germline assignment: CDR1 LGHDT and CDR2 YNNKEL (reference sequence). The CDR3 runs to 11 residues.

This clonotype was counted ten times or more. This chain uses TRBV6-2 or TRBV6-3 with TRBJ1-1, with a tentative D call TRBD1 (5 bases). V lost 2 bases, J lost 1 base, and 8 bases lay in between. Germline-derived CDR1 and CDR2 are MNHEY and SVGEGT. This CDR3 has 14 amino acids. The CDR3 region has the DNA TGTGCCAGCAGTTACAGACAGTCGAACACTGAAGCTTTCTTT. This codes for CASSYRQSNTEAFF.

This clonotype has at least ten counts. V usage is TRBV5-5 and J usage is TRBJ2-6; 9 bases line up with TRBD1. V trimming: 1 base; J trimming: 2 bases; junction bases outside the gene matches: 7. Looked up from germline, CDR1 is SGHKS and CDR2 is YYEKEE (reference sequence). The CDR3 covers 18 residues. CDR3 nucleotides: TGTGCCAGCAGCTTGCTCCCGGGACAGGGCGCTGGGGCCAACGTCCTGACTTTC. Amino acids: CASSLLPGQGAGANVLTF.

This clonotype has a count of ten or more. The chain employs TRBV7-6 and TRBJ2-1; 7 nucleotides match TRBD1. This CDR3 is built from 16 residues. Germline V gene sequence: CDR1 SGHVS, CDR2 FNYEAQ. J lost 6 bases, V lost 5 bases, and 13 bases had no gene match. The CDR3 DNA sequence: TGTGCCAGCAGCCCAGCGATAGGGGGCCCCGGCAATGAGCAGTTCTTC. Translated, it gives CASSPAIGGPGNEQFF.

This clonotype was counted ten times or more. The genes are TRBV20-1 and TRBJ1-1; D remains ambiguous. Germline lookup yields CDR1 DFQATT and CDR2 SNEGSKA (reference sequence). V gave up 8 bases and J gave up 1 base, with 17 bases separating them. The CDR3 contains 14 residues. CDR3 residues: CSTHRQTGNTEAFF. DNA for the CDR3: TGCAGTACCCACCGCCAGACGGGGAACACTGAAGCTTTCTTT.

CDR3 nucleotide sequence: TGTGCCAGTAGTATAGGAGTCGGCTATGGCTACACCTTC. Residues: CASSIGVGYGYTF. The J gene is TRBJ1-2, the V gene TRBV19; D is ambiguous. V lost 1 base, J lost 4 bases, and 7 bases lay in between. Germline CDR1 is LNHDA and CDR2 is SQIVND (reference sequence). The CDR3 length is 13 residues.

This clonotype was observed at least ten times. This rearrangement joins TRBV10-3 to TRBJ2-5; D not resolved. Germline V gives CDR1 ENHRY, CDR2 SYGVKD. Trimming took 0 bases from V and 1 from J, leaving 9 bases between them. The CDR3 runs 15 residues. The CDR3, as DNA: TGTGCCATCAGTGAGTCGACGAGCAGCCAAGAGACCCAGTACTTC. Its protein product is CAISESTSSQETQYF.

This clonotype was observed many times. The chain couples TRBV29-1 to TRBJ2-3; possibly TRBD2 for D (6 bases). V gave up 4 bases and J gave up 4 bases, with 18 bases separating them. Germline V CDR1 and CDR2: SQVTM, ANQGSEA. This CDR3 contains 15 residues. The CDR3 region is CSVAGTFWGADTQYF. CDR3 sequence (DNA): TGCAGCGTTGCTGGTACCTTCTGGGGGGCAGATACGCAGTATTTT.